This TCR beta chain was observed in a study of Graves' ophthalmopathy and Graves' hyperthyroidism. Having ophthalmopathy, the donors showed moderate-to-severe activity, CAS ≥3 and NOSPECS ≥4, with disease lasting under 3 months. A volume of 10 ml of fresh peripheral blood supplied the PBMCs. This clonotype showed up many times. Scientists amplified the TCR beta CDR3 regions from RNA transcripts. First-round RT-PCR with HTBI primers preceded a second-round multiplex PCR. In TCRdb, the multiplex PCR reads were re-called with MiXCR into one record per CDR3 protein. This table holds almost 400,000 distinct CDR3 sequences, about 16% found once. This CDR3 contains 14 residues. Trimming took off 3 bases at V and 5 bases at J, with 10 bases between the two ends.

This clonotype originated in a woman between 18 and 30 years old with Graves' ophthalmopathy. Sequencing was carried out using peripheral blood. The V call is TRBV12-3 or TRBV12-4, the J call TRBJ2-2; perhaps D is TRBD1 or TRBD2 (5 bases each). The CDR3 reads CASSFVGTTGELFF. As DNA, the CDR3 is TGTGCCAGCAGTTTTGTGGGGACGACCGGGGAGCTGTTTTTT.